This entry is about one T cell receptor (beta chain). Its antigen is currently not known. No clone much larger than this one lies a single base away; base qualities are absent. Spanning cysteine to phenylalanine, the CDR3 consists of 12 amino acids. Only the CDR3 DNA stays, 36 bases, in frame from base 1. As encoded in the germline V gene, CDR1 is KGHDR while CDR2 is SFDVKD. At the junction V is shortened by 3 bases and J by 4 bases, with 6 bases in between. TCRbeta CDR3 regions were sequenced with the immunoSEQ Assay. After extraction, genomic DNA underwent amplification by bias-controlled multiplex PCR, followed by high-throughput sequencing. Per the authors' processing: To quantify the absolute abundance of every unique TCRbeta CDR3 region, sequences were collapsed and filtered. T cell fraction was estimated by normalization of TCRbeta template counts to usable DNA, with usable DNA being measured through amplification of reference genes present in all nucleated cells. Repertoire TCRs were annotated as SARS-CoV-2-specific when V gene, CDR3 amino acid sequence and J gene were exactly matched to a known reactive TCR set. The reference SARS-CoV-2 TCR set was derived from MIRA and filtered for enrichment in COVID-19-positive ImmuneCODE repertoires, a step that removed public or cross-reactive TCRs. Drawing on the MIRA antigens, annotated TCRs were analysed further at the level of specific ORF or position within ORF. Breadth was defined as annotated unique rearrangements over total unique productive rearrangements; depth was the summed frequency of those rearrangements. Two-sided Wilcoxon rank-sum tests were applied when comparing TCR breadth between groups. Not all clones reach the TCRdb copy of this immuneACCESS table, which keeps in-frame sequences only. Checked studies attribute under half of the gap to unresolved V genes and leave the rest unexplained. The V and J calls and the clone size are those of that table, but D and trimming were determined from the DNA. The sample includes about 480,000 clones, with around nine tenths observed a single time. Around 13% of the sample goes to the ten largest clones.

The sample's treatment or condition label, decoded: about 20 received Ad26.COV2.S at low or high dose, single or two shots; a few received placebo; per-sample allocation not given. For vaccine and placebo recipients, repertoires were sequenced using samples collected on day 63 after the first injection. Cohort 1b enrolled around 23 adults aged 18-55 years at a single site in Boston, USA, between 29 July and 7 August 2020. Ad26.COV2.S was a replication-incompetent adenovirus type 26 vector that expressed a prefusion-stabilized SARS-CoV-2 spike protein derived from the original Wuhan strain. The data stem from a study of Ad26.COV2.S vaccination and SARS-CoV-2 variants (dated by TCRdb to 2020 to 2023). In the study overall: Vaccine-arm donors were drawn from COV1001, a multicentre, randomized, double-blind, placebo-controlled phase I-IIa trial of Ad26.COV2.S in healthy adults. TCRbeta repertoire sequencing was used to assess the specificity and breadth of SARS-CoV-2-reactive T cell receptors after Ad26.COV2.S vaccination. A total of some 30 samples were included in the TCR-sequenced set, comprising some 20 Ad26.COV2.S vaccine recipients, 5 placebo recipients and 8 SARS-CoV-2 convalescent individuals. Investigators did not know the trial group allocation while performing experiments and assessing outcomes. Trial participants were randomized into five groups of five, in which low-dose or high-dose Ad26.COV2.S was given once or twice, or placebo was given on both occasions. Ad26.COV2.S was given intramuscularly at 5x10^10 or 1x10^11 viral particles, as a single shot or as two shots 56 days apart. The study at large found these results: After vaccination, substantial breadth of spike-specific CD8+ and CD4+ T cell responses was reported. Compared with placebo recipients, Ad26.COV2.S recipients showed higher spike-specific TCR breadth (P = 0.0014). Non-spike TCR breadth was comparable between vaccine and placebo recipients, consistent with the vaccine containing only spike. The study was not powered to compare responses between vaccine doses or regimens. According to the authors, total T cell responses may have been underestimated by the TCR breadth and depth analyses.

The chain is encoded by TRBV24-1 joined to TRBJ2-7; TRBD2 is a possible D gene, resting on 5 matching bases. Sequences were derived from peripheral blood, sampled in a trial of Ad26.COV2.S vaccine versus placebo. The sequence came from a person aged 18-65 years who received the Ad26.COV2.S COVID-19 vaccine or a placebo. CDR3 sequence: CATSDGLYEQYF. The bases read TGTGCCACCAGTGATGGACTTTACGAGCAGTACTTC.